This T cell receptor beta chain derives from a study of cytomegalovirus exposure and HLA in healthy donors. Donors were ostensibly healthy at sampling, although undocumented immune exposures were probable. About this clone itself: Antigen specificity is unknown.

Findings and limits, study-wide: The study had only CMV serostatus as immune exposure information. Common viral pathogens (according to a later analysis) appeared linked to several of the most significant clusters. In vitro data verified a few CMV-associated chains as specific for CMV antigens.

PCR amplification relied on 60 Vbeta primers (plus 13 Jbeta primers). Sequenced by immunoSEQ multiplex PCR; TCRdb stores in-frame clones only, minus some. Found here are approximately 150,000 clones, approximately 81% of them singletons; the top ten hold roughly 4.3%. The origin of this receptor is a woman aged 40 to 50 in good health and CMV-seropositive. Sequenced: PBMCs.

CDR3 nucleotide sequence: TGTGCCAGCAGCCGAGGGCCCCCGGGGGTGGAAAGCTATGGCTACACCTTC. Translated, it gives CASSRGPPGVESYGYTF. The V call is TRBV5-6, the J call TRBJ1-2, with a possible D match to TRBD1 (5 bases). This CDR3 spans 17 amino acids. Germline CDR1 SGHDT, CDR2 YYEEEE. Trimming cost V 4 bases and J 4 bases, with 23 bases left between them.